Following are 25 T cell receptor beta chains from one sample sequenced in a study of cytomegalovirus exposure and HLA in healthy donors. In the PCR, 60 Vbeta and 13 Jbeta primers were used. The repertoire was sequenced with immunoSEQ multiplex PCR; TCRdb's copy has only in-frame clones and lacks some. The sample includes fewer than 140,000 clones, 65% to 80% of them seen just once. Sequencing was performed on PBMCs. The receptors shown here come from a man aged 55 to 70 in good health and CMV-seronegative.

The V gene is TRBV19, the J gene TRBJ1-5; D unclear. V was trimmed by 4 bases and J by 2 bases, leaving 12 bases between them. The CDR3 is 15 residues long. Germline V gene data show CDR1 as LNHDA and CDR2 as SQIVND (reference sequence). The CDR3 here is CASSNGGKGNQPQHF. CDR3 in DNA: TGTGCCAGTAGTAATGGAGGGAAAGGCAATCAGCCCCAGCATTTT. Full variable domain (rest looked up from reference TRBV19 and TRBJ1-5): DGGITQSPKYLFRKEGQNVTLSCEQNLNHDAMYWYRQDPGQGLRLIYYSQIVNDFQKGDIAEGYSVSREKKESFPLTVTSAQKNPTAFYLCASSNGGKGNQPQHFGDGTRLSIL.

This clone was detected once. V gene TRBV4-1 combines with J gene TRBJ1-2, with D unclear. From germline, CDR1 is MGHRA and CDR2 YSYEKL. V dropped 0 bases and J dropped 8 bases, with 10 bases sitting between them. The CDR3 runs to 13 residues. CDR3 DNA sequence: TGCGCCAGCAGCCAAGACCACCTCGGGGGCTACACCTTC. Translation: CASSQDHLGGYTF.

The rearrangement uses TRBV18 and TRBJ2-5; no definite D call. V was pared by 3 bases and J by 2 bases, with 7 bases between. CDR1 and CDR2 (germline): KGHSH, LQKENI. This CDR3 contains 13 residues. As DNA, the CDR3 is TGTGCCAGCTCACCTAACTTACAAGAGACCCAGTACTTC. Protein: CASSPNLQETQYF.

The CDR3 spells CASTPGWGRDGYTF. Written as DNA, the CDR3 is TGTGCCAGCACTCCAGGGTGGGGCCGGGATGGCTACACCTTC. V usage is TRBV2 and J usage is TRBJ1-2; D perhaps matches TRBD1 (5 bases). The CDR3 extends over 14 amino acids. V shed 7 bases and J shed 6 bases, with 18 bases lying between them. CDR1 and CDR2 (germline): SNHLY, FYNNEI.

The chain recombines TRBV2 with TRBJ1-5, with a tentative D call TRBD1 (5 bases). The ends were cut back, 0 bases at V and 9 bases at J, with 9 bases in the middle. The CDR3 covers 13 residues. Germline CDR1 is SNHLY and CDR2 is FYNNEI. CDR3 region: CASSEAPGLPQHF. The CDR3 DNA is TGTGCCAGCAGTGAAGCACCAGGGTTGCCCCAGCATTTT.

This rearrangement joins TRBV28 to TRBJ1-4; D gene unclear. Germline values: CDR1 MDHEN, CDR2 SYDVKM. This CDR3 comprises 15 residues. V gave up 3 bases and J gave up 3 bases, with 11 bases separating them. Here the CDR3 reads CASSFLPGSNEKLFF. The CDR3 coding sequence is TGTGCCAGCAGTTTCCTGCCAGGTTCTAATGAAAAACTGTTTTTT.

The gene calls are TRBV28 and TRBJ1-5; 8 bases agree with TRBD1. The junction had 12 bases not matched to a gene; V was cut back by 7 bases and J by 7 bases. Germline lookup yields CDR1 MDHEN and CDR2 SYDVKM. The CDR3 consists of 15 residues. The CDR3: CASTTTGGRGQPQHF. In DNA, the CDR3 is TGTGCCAGCACTACTACAGGGGGACGAGGACAGCCCCAGCATTTT.

CDR3 residues: CASSGPGLAGGDEQFF. The CDR3 nucleotides are TGTGCCAGCAGTGGACCGGGACTAGCGGGGGGGGATGAGCAGTTCTTC. The V call is TRBV2, the J call TRBJ2-1; 16 bases match TRBD2. The ends lost 4 bases at V and 8 bases at J; junction bases unmatched: 5. Germline CDR1 reads SNHLY; CDR2 reads FYNNEI. The CDR3 has 16 residues. Full variable domain (missing parts from reference TRBV2 and TRBJ2-1): EPEVTQTPSHQVTQMGQEVILRCVPISNHLYFYWYRQILGQKVEFLVSFYNNEISEKSEIFDDQFSVERPDGSNFTLKIRSTKLEDSAMYFCASSGPGLAGGDEQFFGPGTRLTVL.

Regarding this clone: At one end the junction does not follow the germline gene, possibly because of a read error. The chain has TRBV5-6 and TRBJ1-4; unclear D gene. Per the germline V gene, CDR1 is SGHDT and CDR2 is YYEEEE. This CDR3 contains 15 residues. The CDR3 reads CASTLRRLRLEKLFF. CDR3 DNA: TGTGCCAGCACCTTGCGGAGATTGCGGTTGGAAAAACTGTTTTTT.

This chain joins TRBV5-6 and TRBJ1-2; 9 bases fit TRBD1. Germline V lookup: CDR1 SGHDT, CDR2 YYEEEE. The J segment lost 1 base and the V segment lost 4 bases, leaving 2 bases of the junction unmatched. The CDR3 runs to 14 residues. CDR3 bases: TGTGCCAGCAGCACAGGGGGCTATAACTATGGCTACACCTTC. The encoded protein is CASSTGGYNYGYTF.

This clone was counted once. This chain links TRBV28 with TRBJ1-1; TRBD1 agrees at 10 bases. This CDR3 is built from 14 residues. Germline CDR1 and CDR2: MDHEN and SYDVKM. The ends lost 5 bases at V and 11 bases at J; junction bases unmatched: 11. The CDR3 nucleotides are TGTGCCAGCAGTAGACAGGGGGCAAGCAGCGGTGCTTTCTTT. Amino acid sequence: CASSRQGASSGAFF.

The V gene is TRBV18, the J gene TRBJ1-2, with D uncertain. With 6 bases removed from V and 0 bases from J, the gap between germline ends came to 8 bases. The CDR3 contains 13 residues. Per germline, CDR1 KGHSH and CDR2 LQKENI. The CDR3 nucleotides are TGTGCCAGCTCGCCTAGCTCTAACTATGGCTACACCTTC. As protein: CASSPSSNYGYTF.

V is TRBV6-1 and J is TRBJ1-1, with D unclear. Germline CDR1 reads MNHNS; CDR2 reads SASEGT. This CDR3 has 13 residues. Between the trimmed V and J ends, which lost 4 bases and 4 bases, there was a span of 10 bases. The CDR3 protein is CASSVTVITEAFF. The CDR3 DNA follows: TGTGCCAGCAGTGTCACAGTGATCACTGAAGCTTTCTTT.

The J gene is TRBJ1-3, the V gene TRBV4-3, with D perhaps TRBD1 (6 bases). This CDR3 has 14 amino acids. With 1 base removed from V and 4 bases from J, the gap between germline ends came to 8 bases. Germline assignment: CDR1 LGHNA and CDR2 YSLEER. The DNA of the CDR3 is TGCGCCAGCAGCCAAGCAGGGGTCGGAAACACCATATATTTT. Translated: CASSQAGVGNTIYF.

The chain employs TRBV5-1 and TRBJ2-7; D unclear. This CDR3 has 14 residues. V lost 0 bases and J lost 3, with 10 bases in between. Germline CDR1 and CDR2: SGHRS and YFSETQ. In DNA form, the CDR3 reads TGCGCCAGCAGCTTGGTCGGGTCGGTCTACGAGCAGTACTTC. Translation: CASSLVGSVYEQYF.

This clone was seen more than once but under ten times. This chain links TRBV18 with TRBJ1-4; D possibly corresponds to TRBD1 (5 bases). This CDR3 has 15 residues. In germline, CDR1 is KGHSH, CDR2 LQKENI. V was pared by 6 bases and J by 5 bases, with 16 bases between. CDR3 nucleotides: TGTGCCAGCTCGGTCATGGGGGGGAACAATGAAAAACTGTTTTTT. Protein sequence: CASSVMGGNNEKLFF.

The V and J genes are TRBV9 and TRBJ1-1, with TRBD1 matching 7 bases. Per germline, CDR1 SGDLS and CDR2 YYNGEE. CDR3 length equals 15 residues. After removal of 3 bases from V and 4 bases from J, the junction contained 9 bases not matched to a gene. CDR3: CASSARGGGLTEAFF. Written as DNA, the CDR3 is TGTGCCAGCAGCGCTCGTGGAGGGGGCCTCACTGAAGCTTTCTTT.

The chain uses TRBV29-1 and TRBJ1-1, with 7 positions matching TRBD1. CDR3 size: 14 residues. Germline CDR1 and CDR2: SQVTM and ANQGSEA. Trimming took 3 bases from V and 3 from J; bases not matched to a gene: 7. The CDR3 DNA follows: TGCAGCGTTGATCCCAGGGGGTGGGACACTGAAGCTTTCTTT. Its protein is CSVDPRGWDTEAFF.

V and J are TRBV5-1 and TRBJ2-2, with 7 bases fitting TRBD1. CDR1 SGHRS and CDR2 YFSETQ come from the germline V gene. V gave up 7 bases and J gave up 5 bases; unmatched junction bases: 8. This CDR3 contains 14 residues. DNA for the CDR3: TGCGCCAGCGGACGACAGGGATCAACCGGGGAGCTGTTTTTT. Its translation: CASGRQGSTGELFF.

This rearrangement joins TRBV6-4 to TRBJ2-3; TRBD2 matches 11 bases. The V and J ends lost 6 bases and 4 bases, in that order; junction bases with no gene match: 6. The germline gives CDR1 MRHNA, CDR2 SNTAGT. This CDR3 comprises 15 residues. The CDR3 sequence is CASSPSGGSADTQYF. The CDR3 DNA reads TGTGCCAGCAGCCCTAGCGGGGGGAGTGCAGATACGCAGTATTTT.

The chain is built from TRBV7-8 and TRBJ1-2; D is possibly TRBD1 (6 bases). CDR1 is SGHVS, CDR2 FQNEAQ, per germline. The CDR3 has 14 residues. V was pared by 3 bases and J by 7 bases, with 15 bases between. CDR3 sequence: CASSFGGPTGGYTF. The DNA of the CDR3 is TGTGCCAGCAGCTTCGGGGGGCCGACTGGTGGCTACACCTTC.

The chain has TRBV2 and TRBJ1-2; 8 nucleotides line up with TRBD1. Germline V CDR1 and CDR2: SNHLY, FYNNEI. This CDR3 is built from 15 residues. The J segment lost 1 base and the V segment lost 3 bases, leaving 4 bases of the junction unmatched. The DNA of the CDR3 is TGTGCCAGCAGTGATGGGACAGGAGGTAACTATGGCTACACCTTC. Amino acids: CASSDGTGGNYGYTF.

This clone was seen just once. The chain links TRBV28 to TRBJ2-1; TRBD2 aligns across 10 bases. Looked up from germline, CDR1 is MDHEN and CDR2 is SYDVKM. Trimming took 9 bases from V and 4 from J; bases not matched to a gene: 3. The CDR3 covers 13 residues. The CDR3 coding sequence is TGTGCCAGTATAGCGGGGGGATACAATGAGCAGTTCTTC. It encodes CASIAGGYNEQFF.

This clone showed up just once. The V call is TRBV11-2, the J call TRBJ2-7; TRBD1 agrees at 10 bases. V trimming: 5 bases; J trimming: 2 bases; junction bases outside the gene matches: 6. Germline V gene data show CDR1 as SGHAT and CDR2 as FQNNGV. The CDR3 covers 15 residues. The CDR3 region has the DNA TGTGCCAGCAGCCCAGGGACAGGGGCTACCTACGAGCAGTACGTC. This sequence encodes CASSPGTGATYEQYV.

The table lists this clone with a few counts. V usage is TRBV27 and J usage is TRBJ1-5; TRBD1 aligns across 9 bases. V was clipped by 6 bases and J by 1 base; unmatched bases: 4. Germline V lookup: CDR1 MNHEY, CDR2 SMNVEV (reference sequence). CDR3 length: 15 residues. The CDR3 nucleotides read TGTGCCAGCAGCCGACAGGGGGTGAGCAATCAGCCCCAGCATTTT. It specifies CASSRQGVSNQPQHF.